Listed here are 11 T cell receptor beta chains from one sample, sequenced in a study of CD8 T cells in ankylosing spondylitis. Findings and caveats of the study: Apparently characteristic of ankylosing spondylitis blood was a TCR beta motif (fewer than ten highly homologous variants).

For these TCRs, the target antigens are not known. MiXCR, applied by TCRdb to the 5' RACE reads, yields one record per CDR3 protein. The sample yields roughly 300,000 distinct CDR3 sequences, approximately 8.2% seen once. The material sequenced was blood, either unsorted or a sorted T cell fraction (not recorded which). The receptors shown here come from a male donor with ankylosing spondylitis.

The gene calls are TRBV29-1 and TRBJ1-2; 12 bases are a match to TRBD1. Germline CDR1 reads SQVTM; CDR2 reads ANQGSEA. V lost 7 bases to trimming and J lost 1 base; unmatched junction nucleotides: 7. The CDR3 is 15 residues long. In DNA form, the CDR3 reads TGCAGCGCCGCGGGACAGGGGGCAAGTAACTATGGCTACACCTTC. Amino acids: CSAAGQGASNYGYTF.

This clonotype turned up a few times. The V call is TRBV24-1, the J call TRBJ2-7; 12 bases fit TRBD2. CDR1 KGHDR and CDR2 SFDVKD come from the germline V gene. The J segment lost 2 bases and the V segment lost 7 bases, leaving 8 bases of the junction unmatched. The CDR3 is made up of 16 amino acids. The CDR3 protein is CATSARRTSGTYEQYF. DNA of the CDR3: TGTGCCACCAGCGCACGAAGGACTAGCGGGACCTACGAGCAGTACTTC.

The chain has TRBV7-9 and TRBJ2-1, with 8 bases that match TRBD2. V shed 5 bases, J shed 8 bases, and the junction held 8 bases outside the gene matches. CDR1 SEHNR and CDR2 FQNEAQ come from the germline V gene (reference sequence). There are 14 residues in the CDR3. The CDR3 loop is CASSPGLGTDEQFF. In DNA form, the CDR3 reads TGTGCCAGCAGCCCGGGACTAGGTACCGATGAGCAGTTCTTC. The variable domain in full, with the rest retrieved from reference TRBV7-9 and TRBJ2-1, is DTGVSQNPRHKITKRGQNVTFRCDPISEHNRLYWYRQTLGQGPEFLTYFQNEAQLEKSRLLSDRFSAERPKGSFSTLEIQRTEQGDSAMYLCASSPGLGTDEQFFGPGTRLTVL.

This sequence joins TRBV20-1 and TRBJ2-1; TRBD1 matches at 8 bases. The CDR3 consists of 15 residues. V lost 2 bases to trimming and J lost 3 bases; unmatched junction nucleotides: 6. CDR1 and CDR2 from the germline V gene are DFQATT and SNEGSKA (reference sequence). In DNA, the CDR3 is TGCAGTGCTAGATCCCCAGGGGGCAGCTACAATGAGCAGTTCTTC. As protein: CSARSPGGSYNEQFF.

CDR3 sequence: CASSVEDTQYF. The DNA of the CDR3 is TGTGCCAGCAGCGTAGAGGATACGCAGTATTTT. V is TRBV9 and J is TRBJ2-3; D ambiguous. Trimming left V 0 bases short and J 6 bases short, with 2 bases between. Germline loops: CDR1 SGDLS, CDR2 YYNGEE. The CDR3 has 11 residues.

This clonotype appeared a few times. This chain joins TRBV7-9 and TRBJ2-1; D unresolved. The CDR3 length is 14 residues. CDR1 is SEHNR, CDR2 FQNEAQ, per germline (reference sequence). The V end lost 0 bases, the J end lost 5 bases, and 8 bases lay between the germline ends. In nucleotides, the CDR3 is TGTGCCAGCAGCTTAGCGCACATAGACAATGAGCAGTTCTTC. Translation: CASSLAHIDNEQFF.

This clonotype showed up just a few times. The chain is built from TRBV6-2 or TRBV6-3 and TRBJ2-5; D is ambiguous. V was trimmed by 6 bases and J by 4 bases, leaving 12 bases between them. The CDR3 consists of 13 residues. Germline CDR1 and CDR2: MNHEY and SVGEGT. DNA for the CDR3: TGTGCCAGCAGACCCCCCGCTGGAGAGACCCAGTACTTC. Translating gives CASRPPAGETQYF.

This clonotype came up a few times. This chain uses TRBV27 with TRBJ2-7; 7 bases are shared with TRBD2. The CDR3 loop spans 14 amino acids. Germline CDR1 reads MNHEY; CDR2 reads SMNVEV (reference sequence). Trimming took 5 bases from V and 3 from J; bases not matched to a gene: 7. The CDR3 loop is CASSRGEGNYEQYF. CDR3 nucleotide sequence: TGTGCCAGCAGTCGAGGGGAGGGGAACTACGAGCAGTACTTC.

This clonotype turned up a few times. The chain combines TRBV5-6 with TRBJ2-7, with 8 bases identical to TRBD2. Unmatched junction bases numbered 5, after V lost 3 bases and J lost 3 bases. The CDR3 runs 14 residues. Looked up from germline, CDR1 is SGHDT and CDR2 is YYEEEE. The CDR3 nucleotides read TGTGCCAGCAGCTCCCCTAGCGGGTACTACGAGCAGTACTTC. Its protein is CASSSPSGYYEQYF.

The V gene is TRBV7-9, the J gene TRBJ2-1, with 11 positions matching TRBD2. The germline gives CDR1 SEHNR, CDR2 FQNEAQ (reference sequence). The CDR3 has 16 residues. Losses at the gene ends were 5 bases for V and 9 bases for J; bases not matched to a gene: 12. CDR3 coding DNA: TGTGCCAGCAGCCCCAGGGCGGATAGCGGGAGGGGTGAGCAGTTCTTC. Residues: CASSPRADSGRGEQFF.

The rearrangement joins TRBV9 to TRBJ2-3; 9 nucleotides match TRBD1. After removal of 7 bases from V and 10 bases from J, the junction contained 22 bases not matched to a gene. CDR3 length: 17 residues. Germline-derived CDR1 and CDR2 are SGDLS and YYNGEE. The CDR3 is CASGMGNRGLGRWAQYF. CDR3 DNA: TGTGCCAGCGGAATGGGGAACAGGGGGCTCGGTCGATGGGCGCAGTATTTT.